A single sample gave rise to the 2 T cell receptor beta chains below, sequenced in a study of beta chain features in type 1 diabetes. The authors reverse transcribed all of the isolated RNA, so sequencing captured expressed TCRB transcripts. Here immunoSEQ multiplex PCR was the method, and the copy in TCRdb shows in-frame clones only, minus some. The table has around 300,000 clones, 8% seen once. Sequencing was done on a sample of central memory CD4+ T cells from blood. These receptor sequences come from a woman in her late teens or twenties in good health.

This clone turned up a few times. The chain employs TRBV7-2 and TRBJ2-1; D perhaps matches TRBD1 (5 bases). Germline values: CDR1 SGHTA, CDR2 FQGNSA. The CDR3 extends over 13 amino acids. Trimming removed 8 bases at V and 9 bases at J, with 17 bases between. CDR3 sequence reads: CASLQESGAEQFF. Here the CDR3 DNA reads TGTGCCAGCTTACAGGAGTCTGGGGCTGAGCAGTTCTTC.

The rearrangement links TRBV5-1 to TRBJ2-2; 7 bases fit TRBD2. This CDR3 region has 16 residues. After removal of 0 bases from V and 0 bases from J, the junction contained 2 bases not matched to a gene. The germline CDR1 and CDR2 sequences are SGHRS and YFSETQ. CDR3 in amino acids: CASSLAGGTNTGELFF. CDR3 nucleotides: TGCGCCAGCAGCTTGGCGGGAGGCACGAACACCGGGGAGCTGTTTTTT.